This T cell receptor (beta chain) was observed in a study of cytomegalovirus exposure and HLA in healthy donors. General study findings and limits: Associated with cytomegalovirus, according to the listing, were 150 to 200 TCR beta chains.

PCR used 60 Vbeta primers and 13 Jbeta primers. Sequencing was performed with immunoSEQ multiplex PCR; in TCRdb, only in-frame clones are kept and a portion is missing. The table shows about 98,000 clones, with 60% to 75% occurring only once. CDR3 length: 12 residues. V lost 6 bases to trimming and J lost 7 bases, with 12 bases between them. Germline V gives CDR1 MNHEY, CDR2 SVGAGI. The count of this clone is one. Its specificity is not known. The TCR originated in a female donor in good health and CMV-seronegative. Sequencing was carried out using PBMCs. The V gene is TRBV6-5, the J gene TRBJ1-1, with unresolved D. CDR3 nucleotides: TGTGCCAGCAGCCAGGACGGGATTGAAGCTTTCTTT. Its protein product is CASSQDGIEAFF.